The entry below describes one TCR beta chain. Antigen specificity is unknown. The entry originates in a study of cytomegalovirus exposure and HLA in healthy donors. For the study at large: The 95 to 150 validation repertoires used the same platform as the approximately 670 first-cohort repertoires, a later analysis reported. Findings of the study overall: Rarity characterized most TCR sequences, yet some public TCRs appeared in many donors.

V lost 3 bases and J 4 bases, leaving 16 bases between the germline ends. Germline values: CDR1 MGHRA, CDR2 YSYEKL. This CDR3 spans 15 amino acids. Produced via immunoSEQ multiplex PCR; TCRdb's table is partial and in-frame only. The sample carries 200,000 to 300,000 clones, approximately 87% recorded once. The chain is built from TRBV4-1 and TRBJ2-7, with D tentatively TRBD1 (6 bases). Source material: PBMCs. The TCR was taken from a man aged 18 to 30 in good health and CMV-seronegative. Here the CDR3 reads CASSHESGALYEQYF. CDR3 nucleotide sequence: TGCGCCAGCAGCCATGAGTCAGGGGCCTTGTACGAGCAGTACTTC.